Presented here are 30 T cell receptor beta chains from one specimen sequenced in a study of blood T cell repertoires in COVID-19. The protocol was immunoSEQ multiplex PCR, while the TCRdb copy is restricted to in-frame clones and leaves out a portion. The profile covers 90,000 to 100,000 clones, with roughly 85% appearing a single time and around 17% taken by the ten largest. Sequenced: peripheral blood. The receptor source for this set is a woman between 55 and 75 years old with COVID-19, enrolled during active disease.

This chain connects TRBV28 to TRBJ1-2, with TRBD1 identical over 12 bases. Germline V gene data show CDR1 as MDHEN and CDR2 as SYDVKM. V dropped 6 bases and J dropped 5; count of bases not matched to a gene: 10. CDR3 size: 16 residues. The CDR3 spells CASRWGQGQGAYGYTF. The CDR3 DNA follows: TGTGCCAGCAGATGGGGCCAGGGACAGGGGGCGTATGGCTACACCTTC.

The V and J genes are TRBV7-2 and TRBJ2-7, with 9 bases identical to TRBD1. The ends lost 1 base at V and 7 bases at J; junction bases unmatched: 8. The CDR3 consists of 15 residues. CDR1 and CDR2 (germline): SGHTA, FQGNSA. DNA for the CDR3: TGTGCCAGCAGCTTAGACGGGACAGGGCTGCGGGAGCAGTACTTC. Its protein is CASSLDGTGLREQYF.

The CDR3 DNA sequence: TGTGCCAGCAGAAGCGGGGGGACGAACACCGGGGAGCTGTTTTTT. This translates into CASRSGGTNTGELFF. The V call is TRBV28, the J call TRBJ2-2; 9 bases agree with TRBD2. This CDR3 comprises 15 residues. CDR1 and CDR2 (germline): MDHEN, SYDVKM. V lost 6 bases to trimming and J lost 0 bases; unmatched junction nucleotides: 2.

The chain couples TRBV7-8 to TRBJ1-6; 7 nucleotides align to TRBD1. The germline gives CDR1 SGHVS, CDR2 FQNEAQ. The ends lost 2 bases at V and 7 bases at J; junction bases unmatched: 5. The CDR3 length is 15 residues. CDR3 in amino acids: CASSLFGTENSPLHF. CDR3 coding DNA: TGTGCCAGCAGCTTATTCGGGACAGAGAATTCACCCCTCCACTTT.

This chain uses TRBV28 with TRBJ2-7, with a possible D match to TRBD1 (5 bases). This CDR3 is built from 11 residues. Per the germline V gene, CDR1 is MDHEN and CDR2 is SYDVKM. V gave up 11 bases and J gave up 3 bases, with 11 bases separating them. CDR3 bases: TGTGCCCACGCAGGGAACTACGAGCAGTACTTC. Its translation: CAHAGNYEQYF.

The rearrangement links TRBV5-1 to TRBJ2-1, with TRBD2 matching over 9 bases. Trimming cost V 4 bases and J 4 bases; bases outside gene matches: 6. Germline loops: CDR1 SGHRS, CDR2 YFSETQ. This CDR3 contains 15 residues. The CDR3 DNA reads as TGCGCCAGCAGCACAGCGGGGGGACAGTACAATGAGCAGTTCTTC. Protein sequence: CASSTAGGQYNEQFF.

This clone has just one count. This chain links TRBV27 with TRBJ2-5; possible D gene TRBD2, 5 bases. CDR1 is MNHEY, CDR2 SMNVEV, per germline (reference sequence). This CDR3 spans 14 amino acids. V lost 6 bases and J lost 2, with 13 bases in between. CDR3 coding DNA: TGTGCCAGCAGCCCCTCACGGAGGCAAGAGACCCAGTACTTC. Translation: CASSPSRRQETQYF.

The chain carries TRBV9 and TRBJ2-1; D is perhaps TRBD1 (5 bases). The V end was cut by 4 bases, the J end by 0 bases, with 14 bases between. From germline, CDR1 is SGDLS and CDR2 YYNGEE. CDR3 length: 16 amino acids. DNA of the CDR3: TGTGCCAGCAGCCCCAGTGGACATAGCTCCTACAATGAGCAGTTCTTC. Translating it yields CASSPSGHSSYNEQFF. Combining the CDR3 with reference TRBV9 and TRBJ2-1 gives the whole variable domain DSGVTQTPKHLITATGQRVTLRCSPRSGDLSVYWYQQSLDQGLQFLIQYYNGEERAKGNILERFSAQQFPDLHSELNLSSLELGDSALYFCASSPSGHSSYNEQFFGPGTRLTVL.

This clone was found once. This rearrangement joins TRBV29-1 to TRBJ1-1; TRBD1 might be the D (5 bases). The CDR3 loop spans 14 amino acids. Per germline, CDR1 SQVTM and CDR2 ANQGSEA. Trimming took off 3 bases at V and 0 bases at J, with 11 bases between the two ends. DNA for the CDR3: TGCAGCGTTGATCCCCACAGGTTGAACACTGAAGCTTTCTTT. This encodes CSVDPHRLNTEAFF. Filled out from reference TRBV29-1 and TRBJ1-1, the complete variable domain reads SAVISQKPSRDICQRGTSLTIQCQVDSQVTMMFWYRQQPGQSLTLIATANQGSEATYESGFVIDKFPISRPNLTFSTLTVSNMSPEDSSIYLCSVDPHRLNTEAFFGQGTRLTVV.

The chain couples TRBV9 to TRBJ1-6, with TRBD1 matching 9 bases. The V gene's germline CDR1 is SGDLS and CDR2 YYNGEE. J gave up 6 bases and V 0 bases, and 1 base lay outside the gene matches. The CDR3 runs 15 residues. The CDR3 DNA is TGTGCCAGCAGCGTAGGGACAGGGGTTAATTCACCCCTCCACTTT. The encoded protein is CASSVGTGVNSPLHF.

The rearrangement joins TRBV19 to TRBJ1-2; 7 nucleotides agree with TRBD1. This CDR3 contains 13 residues. Germline trimming cut 6 bases from V and 2 bases from J; bases unmatched to any gene: 3. Per the germline V gene, CDR1 is LNHDA and CDR2 is SQIVND (reference sequence). The CDR3 DNA sequence: TGTGCCAGTAGGACAGGGAAGAACTATGGCTACACCTTC. It specifies CASRTGKNYGYTF.

The chain uses TRBV23-1 and TRBJ1-5; possibly TRBD1 for D (5 bases). TRBV23-1 is flagged as an ORF with uncertain function. This CDR3 region has 18 residues. The V end lost 0 bases, the J end lost 6 bases, and 21 bases lay between the germline ends. Written as DNA, the CDR3 is TGCGCCAGCAGTCAATCGTACAGGAGAGGATGTGGTGGTCAGCCCCAGCATTTT. Translation: CASSQSYRRGCGGQPQHF.

The chain employs TRBV6-2 or TRBV6-3 and TRBJ1-1; 8 nucleotides agree with TRBD1. Germline V gives CDR1 MNHEY, CDR2 SVGEGT. V lost 5 bases and J lost 11; bases outside the gene matches: 4. The CDR3 loop spans 11 amino acids. The CDR3 here is CASSQGATAFF. The CDR3 DNA reads TGTGCCAGCAGTCAGGGGGCAACGGCTTTCTTT.

The chain joins TRBV5-1 to TRBJ1-1; no firm D call. Germline V CDR1 and CDR2: SGHRS, YFSETQ. CDR3 length: 14 residues. V lost 4 bases, J lost 8 bases, and 18 bases lay in between. CDR3 nucleotides: TGCGCCAGCAGCCAGTCGGCGGGAGGGCTAGAAGCTTTCTTT. This translates into CASSQSAGGLEAFF.

V and J are TRBV29-1 and TRBJ2-6, with 7 bases matching TRBD1. This CDR3 comprises 16 residues. Germline CDR1 reads SQVTM; CDR2 reads ANQGSEA. J lost 0 bases, V lost 7 bases, and 9 bases had no gene match. The CDR3 bases are TGCAGCGCCGGCCGGGACAGCAGCTCTGGGGCCAACGTCCTGACTTTC. Translation: CSAGRDSSSGANVLTF.

This chain links TRBV5-5 with TRBJ2-5; tentative D call: TRBD1 (5 bases). The germline gives CDR1 SGHKS, CDR2 YYEKEE (reference sequence). V was cut by 2 bases and J by 1 base, with 12 bases left in between. There are 15 residues in the CDR3. DNA of the CDR3: TGTGCCAGCAGCTTTGCCAGGGCAGTCCAAGAGACCCAGTACTTC. It is translated as CASSFARAVQETQYF. The full variable domain, completed using reference TRBV5-5 and TRBJ2-5, is DAGVTQSPTHLIKTRGQQVTLRCSPISGHKSVSWYQQVLGQGPQFIFQYYEKEERGRGNFPDRFSARQFPNYSSELNVNALLLGDSALYLCASSFARAVQETQYFGPGTRLLVL.

The rearrangement uses TRBV7-2 and TRBJ2-5, with TRBD1 matching over 9 bases. V was pared by 5 bases and J by 1 base, with 14 bases of the junction left unmatched. The CDR3 totals 18 residues. CDR1 SGHTA and CDR2 FQGNSA come from the germline V gene. This CDR3 is CASSPGYTGTGTQETQYF. CDR3 nucleotides: TGTGCCAGCAGCCCAGGGTATACCGGGACAGGGACCCAAGAGACCCAGTACTTC.

This chain uses TRBV7-2 with TRBJ1-4; D remains ambiguous. CDR3 size: 14 residues. V shed 4 bases and J shed 4 bases, with 10 bases lying between them. Germline assignment: CDR1 SGHTA and CDR2 FQGNSA. The CDR3 reads CASSSRWYNEKLFF. DNA for the CDR3: TGTGCCAGCAGCTCCCGGTGGTATAATGAAAAACTGTTTTTT.

The rearrangement uses TRBV18 and TRBJ2-1; 8 bases are shared with TRBD2. V shed 5 bases, J shed 0 bases, and the junction held 3 bases outside the gene matches. From germline, CDR1 is KGHSH and CDR2 LQKENI. This CDR3 comprises 15 residues. The CDR3 nucleotides are TGTGCCAGCTCAGAAGCGGGGGCCTCCTACAATGAGCAGTTCTTC. Its translation is CASSEAGASYNEQFF.

This chain links TRBV13 with TRBJ2-7; 13 nucleotides agree with TRBD2. The CDR3 is 15 residues long. The V and J ends lost 0 bases and 4 bases, in that order; junction bases with no gene match: 0. Per the germline V gene, CDR1 is PRHDT and CDR2 is FYEKMQ (reference sequence). CDR3 sequence: CASSLGLAGGYEQYF. In nucleotides, the CDR3 is TGTGCCAGCAGCTTAGGACTAGCGGGGGGGTACGAGCAGTACTTC.

This clone has a single count. The J gene is TRBJ2-2, the V gene TRBV9; no firm D call. V was cut by 1 base and J by 4 bases, with 5 bases left in between. Germline assignment: CDR1 SGDLS and CDR2 YYNGEE. CDR3 length: 13 residues. Written as DNA, the CDR3 is TGTGCCAGCAGCGTATCGGGCACCGGGGAGCTGTTTTTT. Amino acid sequence: CASSVSGTGELFF. Using reference TRBV9 and TRBJ2-2 for the parts outside the CDR3, the full variable domain is DSGVTQTPKHLITATGQRVTLRCSPRSGDLSVYWYQQSLDQGLQFLIQYYNGEERAKGNILERFSAQQFPDLHSELNLSSLELGDSALYFCASSVSGTGELFFGEGSRLTVL.

This rearrangement joins TRBV19 to TRBJ2-1; 8 bases are shared with TRBD1. The trim removed 7 bases at V and 3 bases at J, leaving 11 bases unmatched. CDR3 length: 16 residues. Germline V gene data show CDR1 as LNHDA and CDR2 as SQIVND (reference sequence). The CDR3, as DNA: TGTGCCAGTATCGACGTCCCAGGGGGCCACTACAATGAGCAGTTCTTC. It specifies CASIDVPGGHYNEQFF.

The rearrangement uses TRBV5-6 and TRBJ1-1, with 7 bases that match TRBD1. The CDR3 consists of 12 residues. Unmatched junction bases numbered 10, after V lost 6 bases and J lost 11 bases. Germline CDR1 SGHDT, CDR2 YYEEEE. CDR3 region: CASKHLQGLAFF. The CDR3 nucleotides read TGTGCCAGCAAACACCTACAGGGGTTGGCTTTCTTT.

The CDR3 nucleotides read TGCGCCAGCAGCTTCCGGGACTACTCCTACAATGAGCAGTTCTTC. Amino acids: CASSFRDYSYNEQFF. The V call is TRBV5-1, the J call TRBJ2-1, with 7 nucleotides matching TRBD2. V gave up 2 bases and J gave up 0 bases; unmatched junction bases: 2. The germline gives CDR1 SGHRS, CDR2 YFSETQ. This CDR3 comprises 15 residues.

CDR3 coding DNA: TGCGCCAGCCGGCCGGGCCCAGACACAGGATATGGCTACACCTTC. Residues: CASRPGPDTGYGYTF. V gene TRBV4-1 combines with J gene TRBJ1-2, with D possibly being TRBD1 (5 bases). V was shortened by 8 bases and J by 5 bases, with 21 bases between the two germline ends. The CDR3 is made up of 15 amino acids. The germline gives CDR1 MGHRA, CDR2 YSYEKL.

In this sample, this clone turned up a few times. The CDR3 loop is CASTRDRVYGYTF. CDR3 sequence (DNA): TGTGCCAGCACCCGGGACAGGGTTTATGGCTACACCTTC. The chain is built from TRBV13 and TRBJ1-2; the match to TRBD1 covers 9 bases. Germline assignment: CDR1 PRHDT and CDR2 FYEKMQ (reference sequence). The CDR3 extends over 13 amino acids. V shed 7 bases, J shed 5 bases, and the junction held 5 bases outside the gene matches.

This clone has just one count. The rearrangement links TRBV5-1 to TRBJ1-1; TRBD1 is a possible D gene (6 bases). CDR3 length equals 15 residues. Germline V gene data show CDR1 as SGHRS and CDR2 as YFSETQ. Trimming took 2 bases from V and 5 from J, leaving 16 bases between them. The CDR3 loop is CASSFLQGRWTEAFF. As DNA, the CDR3 is TGCGCCAGCAGCTTTTTGCAGGGGCGTTGGACTGAAGCTTTCTTT. Full variable domain (rest looked up from reference TRBV5-1 and TRBJ1-1): KAGVTQTPRYLIKTRGQQVTLSCSPISGHRSVSWYQQTPGQGLQFLFEYFSETQRNKGNFPGRFSGRQFSNSRSEMNVSTLELGDSALYLCASSFLQGRWTEAFFGQGTRLTVV.

The V call is TRBV5-1, the J call TRBJ1-2, with 7 bases matching TRBD1. Trimming at V came to 0 bases and at J to 7 bases, leaving 12 bases not matched to a gene. The CDR3 sequence is 16 residues long. Germline loops: CDR1 SGHRS, CDR2 YFSETQ. The CDR3 bases are TGCGCCAGCAGCTTGGGGGCCGGGACAGAACTTCGTGGCTACACCTTC. It encodes CASSLGAGTELRGYTF. The variable domain in full, completed from reference TRBV5-1 and TRBJ1-2, reads KAGVTQTPRYLIKTRGQQVTLSCSPISGHRSVSWYQQTPGQGLQFLFEYFSETQRNKGNFPGRFSGRQFSNSRSEMNVSTLELGDSALYLCASSLGAGTELRGYTFGSGTRLTVV.

The chain is built from TRBV2 and TRBJ2-2; possibly TRBD2 for D (5 bases). This CDR3 is 16 amino acids long. The V gene lost 3 bases and the J gene lost 0 bases, with 11 bases spanning the gap. CDR1 is SNHLY, CDR2 FYNNEI, per germline. The CDR3 here is CASSDPRAANTGELFF. The CDR3 coding sequence is TGTGCCAGCAGTGACCCTCGAGCGGCGAACACCGGGGAGCTGTTTTTT.

The CDR3 nucleotides read TGCGCCAGCCGCCTGGGGCGGTCCGGCGGGGGGCTTTCCTCCTACAATGAGCAGTTCTTC. Protein: CASRLGRSGGGLSSYNEQFF. The chain links TRBV5-1 to TRBJ2-1; TRBD2 aligns across 8 bases. The CDR3 runs 20 residues. The V segment lost 7 bases and the J segment 0 bases; nucleotides outside the gene matches: 21. Germline CDR1 is SGHRS and CDR2 is YFSETQ.